This TCR beta chain is drawn from a study of T cell repertoires in cytomegalovirus infection. Study background: Based on public TCR beta signatures, there were indications of CMV infection and of a matching HLA type. Points from the study as a whole: There were HLA-C-restricted CMV-specific TCR beta clonotypes dominating the ex vivo response. Cumulative public TCR beta family frequency identified carriers of CMV plus the relevant HLA.

TCRdb ran MiXCR on the reads and lists one entry per CDR3 protein. The sample lists 310,000 or so distinct CDR3 sequences, 9.6% occurring once. This clonotype occurred many times. Its antigen remains unknown. The CDR3 extends over 14 amino acids. Trimming took off 9 bases at V and 1 base at J, with 13 bases between the two ends. Germline assignment: CDR1 SNHLY and CDR2 FYNNEI. The J gene is TRBJ1-5, the V gene TRBV2; D is ambiguous. This sequence originates from a human donor in good health (CMV status not recorded). Some clones in this sample may be carry-over from other donors' samples. Sequences were obtained from PBMCs. Here the CDR3 DNA reads TGTGCCAGTATCCAGACCCTAAGCAATCAGCCCCAGCATTTT. This sequence encodes CASIQTLSNQPQHF.